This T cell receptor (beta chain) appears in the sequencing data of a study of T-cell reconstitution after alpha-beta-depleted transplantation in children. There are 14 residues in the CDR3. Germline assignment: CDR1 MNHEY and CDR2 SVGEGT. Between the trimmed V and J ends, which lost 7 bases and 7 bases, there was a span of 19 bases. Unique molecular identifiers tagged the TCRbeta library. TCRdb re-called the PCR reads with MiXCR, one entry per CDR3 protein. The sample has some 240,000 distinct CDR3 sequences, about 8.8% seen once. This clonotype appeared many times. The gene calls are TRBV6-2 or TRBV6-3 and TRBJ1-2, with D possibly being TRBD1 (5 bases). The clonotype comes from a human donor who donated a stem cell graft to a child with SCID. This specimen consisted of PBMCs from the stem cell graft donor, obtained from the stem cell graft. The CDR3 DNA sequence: TGTGCCAGCATTCCCGGGACTGAGGACTCTGGCTACACCTTC. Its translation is CASIPGTEDSGYTF.